This T cell receptor beta chain emerged from a study of blood T cell repertoires in COVID-19. Study as a whole: T cells, B-cell-depleted T cells, or PBMCs provided the cDNA or gDNA that served as material.

This table comes from immunoSEQ multiplex PCR, and its TCRdb copy is limited to in-frame clones, with some not included. The table shows roughly 570,000 clones, with around 90% occurring only once. V gave up 5 bases and J gave up 4 bases; unmatched junction bases: 7. The CDR3 has 14 residues. The germline V gene encodes CDR1 SEHNR and CDR2 FQNEAQ (reference sequence). Seattle's enrolled individuals joined amid active infection and were then monitored longitudinally. V gene TRBV7-9 combines with J gene TRBJ1-1; the match to TRBD1 covers 7 bases. Source material: peripheral blood. This sequence was found in a woman aged 45-59 years with COVID-19, enrolled during active disease. The CDR3 loop is CASSLNNRGTEAFF. As DNA, the CDR3 is TGTGCCAGCAGCCTCAACAACAGGGGCACTGAAGCTTTCTTT.